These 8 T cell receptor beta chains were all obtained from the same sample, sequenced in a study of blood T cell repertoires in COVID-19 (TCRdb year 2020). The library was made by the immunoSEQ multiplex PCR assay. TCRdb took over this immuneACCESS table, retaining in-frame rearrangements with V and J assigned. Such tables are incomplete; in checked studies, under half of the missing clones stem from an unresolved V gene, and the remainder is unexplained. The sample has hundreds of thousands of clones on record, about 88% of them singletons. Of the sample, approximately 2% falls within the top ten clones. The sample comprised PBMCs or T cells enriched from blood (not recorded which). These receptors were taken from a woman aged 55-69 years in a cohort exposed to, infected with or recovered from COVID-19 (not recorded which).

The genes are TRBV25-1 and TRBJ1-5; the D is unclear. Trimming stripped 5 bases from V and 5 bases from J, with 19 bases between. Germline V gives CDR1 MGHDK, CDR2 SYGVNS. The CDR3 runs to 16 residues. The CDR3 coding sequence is TGTGCCAGCAGTCCCGGAGAATCTCACCGTTATCAGCCCCAGCATTTT. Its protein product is CASSPGESHRYQPQHF.

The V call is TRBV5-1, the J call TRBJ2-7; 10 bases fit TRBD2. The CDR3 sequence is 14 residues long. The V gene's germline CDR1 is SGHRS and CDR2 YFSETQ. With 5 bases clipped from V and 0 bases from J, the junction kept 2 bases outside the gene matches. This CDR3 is CASSLAGDSYEQYF. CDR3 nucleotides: TGCGCCAGCAGTCTAGCGGGGGACTCCTACGAGCAGTACTTC.

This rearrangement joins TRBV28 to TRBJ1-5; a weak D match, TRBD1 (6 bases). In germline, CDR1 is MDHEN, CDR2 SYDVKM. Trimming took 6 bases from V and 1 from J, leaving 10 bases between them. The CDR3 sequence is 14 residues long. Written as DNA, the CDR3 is TGTGCCAGCAGCCAAGACAGGAGCAATCAGCCCCAGCATTTT. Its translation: CASSQDRSNQPQHF.

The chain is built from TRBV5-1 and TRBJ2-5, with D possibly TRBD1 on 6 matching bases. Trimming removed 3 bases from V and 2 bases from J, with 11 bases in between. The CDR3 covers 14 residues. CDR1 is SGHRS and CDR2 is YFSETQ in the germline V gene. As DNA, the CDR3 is TGCGCCAGCAGCTCCTCGGGGACACAAGAGACCCAGTACTTC. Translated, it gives CASSSSGTQETQYF.

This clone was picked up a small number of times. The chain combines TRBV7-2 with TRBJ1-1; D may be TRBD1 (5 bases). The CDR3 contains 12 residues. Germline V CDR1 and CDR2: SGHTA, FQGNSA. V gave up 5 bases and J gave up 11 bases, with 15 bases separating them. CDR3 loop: CASSEVVEGAFF. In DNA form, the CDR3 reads TGTGCCAGCAGCGAAGTCGTGGAGGGGGCTTTCTTT.

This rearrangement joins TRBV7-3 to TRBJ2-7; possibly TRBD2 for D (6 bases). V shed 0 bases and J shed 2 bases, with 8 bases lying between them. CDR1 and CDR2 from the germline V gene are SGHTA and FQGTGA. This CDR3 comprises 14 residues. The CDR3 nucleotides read TGTGCCAGCAGCTTAACGGCGGGACCCTACGAGCAGTACTTC. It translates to CASSLTAGPYEQYF.

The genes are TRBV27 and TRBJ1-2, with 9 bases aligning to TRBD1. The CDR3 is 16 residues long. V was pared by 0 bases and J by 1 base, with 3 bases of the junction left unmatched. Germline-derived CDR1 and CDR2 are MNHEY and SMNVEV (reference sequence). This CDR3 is CASSLSGTGINYGYTF. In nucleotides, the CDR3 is TGTGCCAGCAGTTTATCAGGGACAGGGATTAACTATGGCTACACCTTC.

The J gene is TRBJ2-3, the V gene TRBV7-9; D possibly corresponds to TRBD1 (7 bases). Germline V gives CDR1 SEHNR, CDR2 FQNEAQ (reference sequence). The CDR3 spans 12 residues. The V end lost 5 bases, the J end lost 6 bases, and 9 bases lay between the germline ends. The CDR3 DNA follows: TGTGCCAGCAGCCCAGGGGGGGATACGCAGTATTTT. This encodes CASSPGGDTQYF.